The rows below give T cell receptor beta chains drawn from one sample of a study of blood T cell repertoires in COVID-19. Sequencing was performed with immunoSEQ multiplex PCR; in TCRdb, only in-frame clones are kept and a portion is missing. The data hold almost 200,000 clones, with about 90% observed a single time. Input material: PBMCs or T cells enriched from blood (not recorded which). These receptors came from a woman between 18 and 29 years old who had recovered from COVID-19. CDR3s include the opening cysteine and the closing phenylalanine or tryptophan. A D gene is named only where the DNA matches it firmly. Size values are once, few and many counts, or a class for expanded clones, and some rows have none.

CDR3nt,CDR3aa,j_gene,v_gene,d_gene,abundance
TGTGCCAGCAGACCGGACAGCGATGAGCAGTTCTTC,CASRPDSDEQFF,TRBJ2-1,TRBV7-9,NA,NA
TGTGCCAGCAGCCCTACGACAGTGACTGAAGCTTTCTTT,CASSPTTVTEAFF,TRBJ1-1,TRBV7-9,NA,few
TGTGCCACCTCTCAGGAGACCCAGTACTTC,CATSQETQYF,TRBJ2-5,TRBV24-1,NA,NA
TGTGCCAGCAGCTTAGCGACTAGCGGGGGGGCCTCAGATACGCAGTATTTT,CASSLATSGGASDTQYF,TRBJ2-3,TRBV11-2,TRBD2,NA
TGTGCCAGCAGCCCAACACCCTCGAATGAAAAACTGTTTTTT,CASSPTPSNEKLFF,TRBJ1-4,TRBV28,NA,once
TGTGCCAGCAGCTTAGGTCGGAGGGATTGGGATAATTCACCCCTCCACTTT,CASSLGRRDWDNSPLHF,TRBJ1-6,TRBV7-9,NA,NA
TGCGCCAGCAGCCAAGTAGGGGCTAATGAAAAACTGTTTTTT,CASSQVGANEKLFF,TRBJ1-4,TRBV4-1,NA,NA
TGTGCCAGCAGTTACAGGGACAAGCCCTACGAGCAGTACTTC,CASSYRDKPYEQYF,TRBJ2-7,TRBV6-5,NA,NA
TGTGCCAGCAGCTCGACCGGGACAGGGCATGAAAAACTGTTTTTT,CASSSTGTGHEKLFF,TRBJ1-4,TRBV7-6,TRBD1,NA
TGTGCCAGCAGTGTTCTTGGACAGGGGGCGTACAATGAGCAGTTCTTC,CASSVLGQGAYNEQFF,TRBJ2-1,TRBV2,TRBD1,few
TGTGCCAGTAGTATAGCCTCGGCGGCAACCTACGAGCAGTACTTC,CASSIASAATYEQYF,TRBJ2-7,TRBV19,NA,NA
TGTGCCAGCAGGGGGACAGGGGACTATGGCTACACCTTC,CASRGTGDYGYTF,TRBJ1-2,TRBV27,TRBD1,NA
TGTGCCAGCAGCCGGATTAGCGGGGGGCCGAGAAATGAGCAGTTCTTC,CASSRISGGPRNEQFF,TRBJ2-1,TRBV3-1/TRBV3-2,TRBD2,NA
TGTGCCAGCAGTAGGGAGCCCCCCTACGAGCAGTACTTC,CASSREPPYEQYF,TRBJ2-7,TRBV5-4,NA,NA
TGTGCCAGCAGTCCTCGTCAGTGGACAGGGCAAAGGGACAATCAGCCCCAGCATTTT,CASSPRQWTGQRDNQPQHF,TRBJ1-5,TRBV27,TRBD1,NA
TGTGCCAGCAGCCTCACGGGCAGGGGCCTCTCCGAGCAGTACTTC,CASSLTGRGLSEQYF,TRBJ2-7,TRBV28,NA,NA